One sample yielded the 32 T cell receptor beta chains listed below, sequenced in a study of blood T cells in healthy people across ages. Then a second PCR, running about 6 to 12 cycles, was carried out with a sample-barcoded 5' primer and a J-beta primer mix. TCRdb reprocessed the 5' RACE reads via MiXCR and lists one record per CDR3 protein. This table has hundreds of thousands of distinct CDR3 sequences, roughly two fifths appearing once. The sample taken for sequencing was blood. The receptor source for this set is a woman aged 55 to 70 in good health.

This clonotype was observed a handful of times. V gene TRBV7-2 combines with J gene TRBJ1-1; D call uncertain. The CDR3 contains 15 residues. Germline CDR1 SGHTA, CDR2 FQGNSA. Trimming removed 5 bases at V and 2 bases at J, with 15 bases between. The CDR3 DNA is TGTGCCAGCAGCCCCTTGACACTACCTAACACTGAAGCTTTCTTT. This translates into CASSPLTLPNTEAFF.

The genes are TRBV5-1 and TRBJ2-7, with 10 bases lining up with TRBD2. The ends lost 4 bases at V and 7 bases at J; junction bases unmatched: 11. The V gene's germline CDR1 is SGHRS and CDR2 YFSETQ. The CDR3 loop spans 15 amino acids. The CDR3 nucleotides read TGCGCCAGCAGCCCCTGGGCTAGCGGGAGTAATGAGCAGTACTTC. It encodes CASSPWASGSNEQYF.

V and J are TRBV5-6 and TRBJ2-7, with 7 nucleotides matching TRBD1. From germline, CDR1 is SGHDT and CDR2 YYEEEE. V was clipped by 4 bases and J by 7 bases; unmatched bases: 14. The CDR3 runs 15 residues. CDR3 sequence reads: CASSSRTGFYGEQYF. CDR3 coding DNA: TGTGCCAGCAGCAGCCGGACAGGATTCTACGGGGAGCAGTACTTC.

This chain uses TRBV5-5 with TRBJ2-2, with D tentatively TRBD2 (5 bases). Trimming removed 1 base at V and 3 bases at J, with 10 bases between. Germline V CDR1 and CDR2: SGHKS, YYEKEE (reference sequence). The CDR3 loop spans 15 amino acids. For the CDR3, the DNA is TGTGCCAGCAGCTTGCGGGGAAGGGACACCGGGGAGCTGTTTTTT. It is translated as CASSLRGRDTGELFF.

This clonotype was seen many times. The V and J genes are TRBV7-2 and TRBJ2-1, with no clear D. The V gene's germline CDR1 is SGHTA and CDR2 FQGNSA. V was trimmed by 1 base and J by 4 bases, leaving 8 bases between them. This CDR3 region has 14 residues. CDR3 nucleotide sequence: TGTGCCAGCAGCTTAGGGGGAAAATACAATGAGCAGTTCTTC. The encoded protein is CASSLGGKYNEQFF.

The genes are TRBV7-9 and TRBJ1-2; TRBD1 might be the D (5 bases). V lost 5 bases, J lost 5 bases, and 15 bases lay in between. This CDR3 region has 14 residues. The germline gives CDR1 SEHNR, CDR2 FQNEAQ (reference sequence). In DNA, the CDR3 is TGTGCCAGCAGCCCGGCCGGGACTCTATATGGCTACACCTTC. Encoded protein: CASSPAGTLYGYTF.

This chain links TRBV7-2 with TRBJ2-7; the match to TRBD1 covers 8 bases. V shed 2 bases and J 3 bases; nucleotides not matched to a gene: 6. Per the germline V gene, CDR1 is SGHTA and CDR2 is FQGNSA. CDR3 length: 15 amino acids. The CDR3: CASSLRTGSLYEQYF. The DNA for the CDR3 is TGTGCCAGCAGCTTAAGGACAGGGAGTCTCTACGAGCAGTACTTC.

This clonotype was seen a few times. This chain links TRBV3-1 with TRBJ1-2, with D possibly matching TRBD1 (5 bases). The V gene's germline CDR1 is LGHDT and CDR2 YNNKEL (reference sequence). The CDR3 runs 13 residues. Trimming removed 4 bases at V and 4 bases at J, with 10 bases between. The CDR3, as DNA: TGTGCCAGCAGCCGACCCGGGACCTATGGCTACACCTTC. Its protein is CASSRPGTYGYTF.

The DNA for the CDR3 is TGTGCCAGTCCCGACAGGCGCTGTAATGAAAAACTGTTTTTT. It yields the protein CASPDRRCNEKLFF. The chain carries TRBV3-1 and TRBJ1-4; perhaps TRBD1 as D (6 bases). V lost 9 bases and J lost 4, with 15 bases in between. The CDR3 sequence is 14 residues long. Germline V gives CDR1 LGHDT, CDR2 YNNKEL (reference sequence).

Comment on this clonotype: A much larger clonotype is one base distant, so this may be a read error. The chain uses TRBV20-1 and TRBJ2-5, with 7 bases fitting TRBD1. The CDR3 spans 12 residues. The trim removed 5 bases at V and 9 bases at J, leaving 9 bases unmatched. Germline CDR1 DFQATT, CDR2 SNEGSKA (reference sequence). This CDR3 is CSARQGQAAQYF. The CDR3 coding sequence is TGCAGTGCTCGACAGGGTCAGGCGGCCCAGTACTTC.

V is TRBV30 and J is TRBJ1-1; 7 bases match TRBD1. CDR3 size: 14 residues. V lost 3 bases to trimming and J lost 1 base; unmatched junction nucleotides: 5. Germline V gives CDR1 GTSNPN, CDR2 SVGIG (reference sequence). Here the CDR3 reads CAWSQGDANTEAFF. In DNA, the CDR3 is TGTGCCTGGAGCCAGGGGGACGCGAACACTGAAGCTTTCTTT.

This clonotype was recorded many times. For the CDR3, the DNA is TGTGCCATACAGGACAGGGTGGAAGGAGAGACCCAGTACTTC. Its protein product is CAIQDRVEGETQYF. The genes are TRBV10-3 and TRBJ2-5, with 8 bases that match TRBD1. J gave up 4 bases and V 9 bases, and 10 bases lay outside the gene matches. Germline CDR1 and CDR2: ENHRY and SYGVKD. The CDR3 loop spans 14 amino acids.

The chain has TRBV7-2 and TRBJ2-7, with 14 bases identical to TRBD2. The trim removed 3 bases at V and 0 bases at J, leaving 13 bases unmatched. Germline CDR1 reads SGHTA; CDR2 reads FQGNSA. The CDR3 sequence is 20 residues long. The chain's CDR3 is CASSFGRTSGGLRSSYEQYF. CDR3 nucleotides: TGTGCCAGCAGCTTCGGACGGACTAGCGGGGGGCTTAGGAGCTCCTACGAGCAGTACTTC.

In the case of this clonotype: A read error may be the cause here, since a much bigger clone is one base away. The CDR3 region is CATSDSTGTPGTDTQYF. The DNA for the CDR3 is TGTGCCACCAGTGACTCCACCGGGACACCAGGCACAGATACGCAGTATTTT. The V and J genes are TRBV24-1 and TRBJ2-3, with D maybe TRBD1 (6 bases). The CDR3 loop spans 17 amino acids. CDR1 is KGHDR, CDR2 SFDVKD, per germline. Trimming stripped 4 bases from V and 1 base from J, with 17 bases between.

The V call is TRBV10-3, the J call TRBJ2-2; tentatively, D is TRBD2 (6 bases). CDR3 size: 15 residues. CDR1 and CDR2 from the germline V gene are ENHRY and SYGVKD. V gave up 0 bases and J gave up 3 bases, with 8 bases separating them. The CDR3 is CAISESREYTGELFF. The CDR3 DNA sequence: TGTGCCATCAGTGAGTCTCGGGAGTACACCGGGGAGCTGTTTTTT.

Ten or more counts support this clonotype. The rearrangement links TRBV9 to TRBJ2-3, with D uncertain. V was shortened by 4 bases and J by 1 base, with 7 bases between the two germline ends. Germline CDR1 SGDLS, CDR2 YYNGEE. The length of the CDR3 is 13 residues. CDR3 loop: CASSPKGTDTQYF. In DNA form, the CDR3 reads TGTGCCAGCAGCCCGAAGGGCACAGATACGCAGTATTTT.

In nucleotides, the CDR3 is TGTGCCATCAATCCAGGGGGCAATCAGCCCCAGCATTTT. Protein sequence: CAINPGGNQPQHF. The chain has TRBV10-3 and TRBJ1-5, with D perhaps TRBD1 (6 bases). Germline CDR1 is ENHRY and CDR2 is SYGVKD. The V gene lost 7 bases and the J gene lost 2 bases, with 9 bases spanning the gap. The CDR3 is 13 residues long.

J is TRBJ2-7 and V is TRBV7-6; 8 bases are shared with TRBD1. The J call may not be correct, given that the DNA end is closer to TRBJ2-5. CDR3 size: 16 residues. Germline CDR1 SGHVS, CDR2 FNYEAQ. The CDR3: CASSLGGTGGRETQYF. The CDR3 nucleotides read TGTGCCAGCAGCTTAGGGGGGACAGGTGGCCGGGAGACCCAGTACTTC.

This clonotype turned up a few times. The chain carries TRBV28 and TRBJ2-5; 7 positions match TRBD1. This CDR3 is 13 amino acids long. Germline loops: CDR1 MDHEN, CDR2 SYDVKM. The V gene end was trimmed by 6 bases and the J gene end by 0 bases; junction bases not matched to a gene: 1. CDR3 DNA: TGTGCCAGCAGGACAGGGAACCAAGAGACCCAGTACTTC. Amino acids: CASRTGNQETQYF.

This clonotype appeared a single time. The rearrangement uses TRBV7-9 and TRBJ1-2, with 9 bases fitting TRBD1. The CDR3 covers 13 residues. V dropped 3 bases and J dropped 7; count of bases not matched to a gene: 3. In germline, CDR1 is SEHNR, CDR2 FQNEAQ (reference sequence). The CDR3 region has the DNA TGTGCCAGCAGCTTTCAGGACAGGGGTGGCTACACCTTC. It specifies CASSFQDRGGYTF.

The chain uses TRBV20-1 and TRBJ1-1; D is perhaps TRBD1 (5 bases). The CDR3 consists of 11 residues. V gave up 0 bases and J gave up 10 bases, with 9 bases separating them. Germline V CDR1 and CDR2: DFQATT, SNEGSKA (reference sequence). The CDR3 is CSAREKGRAFF. CDR3 nucleotide sequence: TGCAGTGCTAGAGAAAAGGGACGAGCTTTCTTT.

The chain is built from TRBV5-1 and TRBJ2-5, with a weak D call TRBD2 (6 bases). The better agreement between TRBJ2-7 and the DNA end casts doubt on the J call. The V gene's germline CDR1 is SGHRS and CDR2 YFSETQ. The CDR3 consists of 14 residues. CDR3 sequence (DNA): TGCGCCAGCAGCTTGTCGGGAGTGAGGAACGAGCAGTACTTC. Amino acids: CASSLSGVRNEQYF.

Concerning this clonotype: The limits of the CDR3 on the DNA are not certain, so only TCRdb's listed CDR3 is given. The CDR3 here is CISVSEAHPGQGKPPYTNQPQHF. This chain joins TRBV7-5 and TRBJ1-5; TRBD1, the table's D call, was not compared with the DNA. TRBV7-5 is a pseudogene. The CDR3 has 23 residues if both end residues are counted.

This clonotype has a single count. This rearrangement joins TRBV9 to TRBJ1-1; D is possibly TRBD1 (6 bases). The germline V and J ends were trimmed by 3 bases and 5 bases, with 17 bases remaining between them. The CDR3 covers 15 residues. Germline-derived CDR1 and CDR2 are SGDLS and YYNGEE. CDR3 sequence (DNA): TGTGCCAGCAGCGGACCTAGGGGGGGAGGAACTGAAGCTTTCTTT. The encoded protein is CASSGPRGGGTEAFF.

In the case of this clonotype: A read error may produce the germline difference seen at one junction end. The rearrangement joins TRBV4-1 to TRBJ2-3; 7 bases agree with TRBD2. The CDR3 length is 14 residues. Germline loops: CDR1 MGHRA, CDR2 YSYEKL. The CDR3 sequence: CASSQGRGTDTQYF. In DNA form, the CDR3 reads TGTGCCAGCAGCCAAGGGCGGGGGACAGATACGCAGTATTTT.

The chain combines TRBV7-3 with TRBJ2-7; unclear D gene. The CDR3 sequence is 12 residues long. V was cut by 5 bases and J by 0 bases, with 5 bases left in between. Per germline, CDR1 SGHTA and CDR2 FQGTGA. The CDR3 DNA follows: TGTGCCAGCAGCCCTATCTCCTACGAGCAGTACTTC. It encodes CASSPISYEQYF.

The J gene is TRBJ1-1, the V gene TRBV18; 8 bases map to TRBD1. CDR3 length: 13 amino acids. The V gene end was trimmed by 5 bases and the J gene end by 10 bases; junction bases not matched to a gene: 9. Germline CDR1 is KGHSH and CDR2 is LQKENI. The CDR3 DNA follows: TGTGCCAGCTCAAGTACCGGGACAGGAGGAGCTTTCTTT. Protein: CASSSTGTGGAFF.

The rearrangement joins TRBV3-1 to TRBJ2-5; D is perhaps TRBD2 (7 bases). V lost 1 base and J lost 5, with 23 bases in between. CDR3 length: 18 amino acids. Per germline, CDR1 LGHDT and CDR2 YNNKEL (reference sequence). Here the CDR3 DNA reads TGTGCCAGCAGCCAAGGGGGGGGCCCTGTCGTCCGGTCGGAGACCCAGTACTTC. It is translated as CASSQGGGPVVRSETQYF.

In this sample, this clonotype turned up once. This sequence may be a read error, since a much larger clone differs from it by one base. The chain couples TRBV29-1 to TRBJ2-3, with 7 bases aligning to TRBD2. With V trimmed by 4 bases and J by 4 bases, 11 bases remained unmatched. The CDR3 totals 15 residues. The germline gives CDR1 SQVTM, CDR2 ANQGSEA. In nucleotides, the CDR3 is TGCAGCGTTGTCACCTTAGCGGGCAGCGCAGATACGCAGTATTTT. As protein: CSVVTLAGSADTQYF.

This clonotype has at least ten counts. The chain links TRBV7-9 to TRBJ2-4; D gene uncertain. V lost 2 bases and J lost 1, with 9 bases in between. Germline V gene data show CDR1 as SEHNR and CDR2 as FQNEAQ (reference sequence). The CDR3 totals 15 residues. The CDR3 sequence: CASSLTTGAKNIQYF. The CDR3 bases are TGTGCCAGCAGCTTAACTACCGGGGCCAAAAACATTCAGTACTTC.

CDR3 sequence reads: CASSQAIDGYTF. The CDR3 DNA reads as TGTGCCAGCAGCCAAGCCATCGATGGCTACACCTTC. This rearrangement joins TRBV3-1 to TRBJ1-2; D unresolved. The CDR3 extends over 12 amino acids. Trimming pared 1 base from V and 6 bases from J, leaving 6 bases between. Germline CDR1 and CDR2: LGHDT and YNNKEL (reference sequence).

The CDR3 DNA is TGTGCCTGGAGTGTTCGGGTCGAGCAGTACTTC. Translation: CAWSVRVEQYF. The chain is built from TRBV30 and TRBJ2-7, with D unclear. In germline, CDR1 is GTSNPN, CDR2 SVGIG (reference sequence). Trimming stripped 0 bases from V and 6 bases from J, with 6 bases between. The CDR3 is 11 residues long.